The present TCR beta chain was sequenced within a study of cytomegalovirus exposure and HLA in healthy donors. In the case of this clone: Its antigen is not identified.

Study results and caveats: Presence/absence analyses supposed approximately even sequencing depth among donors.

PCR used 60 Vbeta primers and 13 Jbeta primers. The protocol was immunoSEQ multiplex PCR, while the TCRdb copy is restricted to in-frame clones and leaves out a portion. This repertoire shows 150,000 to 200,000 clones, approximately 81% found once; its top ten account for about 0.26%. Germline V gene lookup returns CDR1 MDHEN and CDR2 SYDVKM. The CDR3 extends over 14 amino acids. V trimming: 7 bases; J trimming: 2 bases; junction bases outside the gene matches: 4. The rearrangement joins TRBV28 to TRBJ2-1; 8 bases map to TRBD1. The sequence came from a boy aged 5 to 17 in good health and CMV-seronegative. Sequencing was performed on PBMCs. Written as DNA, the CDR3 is TGTGCCAGCACTTTGGACAGGGCCTACAATGAGCAGTTCTTC. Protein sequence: CASTLDRAYNEQFF.